This entry features one T cell receptor (beta chain) sequence. TCRdb re-called the 5' RACE reads through MiXCR, storing one row per CDR3 protein. Counted here are tens of thousands of distinct CDR3 sequences, less than 35% occurring once; the ten biggest clones make up around 4%. CDR1 is MDHEN, CDR2 SYDVKM, per germline. The V gene lost 3 bases and the J gene lost 5 bases, with 10 bases spanning the gap. The length of the CDR3 is 13 residues. The sequence derives from a female donor with breast cancer. The chain links TRBV28 to TRBJ2-5; D is uncertain. The sequenced sample consisted of memory CD4+ T cells sorted from a lymph node. Subset in this sample: memory CD4+ T cells, CD4+CD45RO+CD25-. DNA of the CDR3: TGTGCCAGCAGTTTTCCAGCGCAGGAGACCCAGTACTTC. It yields the protein CASSFPAQETQYF.